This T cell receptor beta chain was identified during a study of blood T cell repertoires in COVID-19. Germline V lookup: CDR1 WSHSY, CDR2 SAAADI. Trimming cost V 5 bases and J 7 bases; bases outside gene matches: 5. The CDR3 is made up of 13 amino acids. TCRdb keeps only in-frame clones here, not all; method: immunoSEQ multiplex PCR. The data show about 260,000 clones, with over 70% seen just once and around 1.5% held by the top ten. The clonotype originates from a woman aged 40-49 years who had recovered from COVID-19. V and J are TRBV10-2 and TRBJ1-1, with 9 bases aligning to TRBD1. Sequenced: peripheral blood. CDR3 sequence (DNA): TGCGCCAGCAGTTCACAGGGGGCAAGTGAAGCTTTCTTT. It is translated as CASSSQGASEAFF.